The 26 T cell receptor beta chains below were found in one sample sequenced in a study of CD8 T cells in Susac syndrome. cDNA came from roughly 0.5 to 1 ug RNA primed by random hexamers. MiXCR was run by TCRdb on the immunoSEQ multiplex PCR reads, yielding one entry per CDR3 protein. The data contain approximately 190,000 distinct CDR3 sequences, around 93% of them singletons. Input material: CD8+ T cells from PBMCs. The receptors were sampled from a human donor with Susac syndrome.

This clonotype has only one observation. The rearrangement links TRBV24-1 to TRBJ2-7; 9 bases match TRBD2. Germline V gene sequence: CDR1 KGHDR, CDR2 SFDVKD. After removal of 5 bases from V and 2 bases from J, the junction contained 0 bases not matched to a gene. The CDR3 runs 13 residues. CDR3 residues: CATSASGTYEQYF. In DNA form, the CDR3 reads TGTGCCACCAGTGCTAGCGGGACCTACGAGCAGTACTTC.

The chain joins TRBV5-6 to TRBJ2-3; D not certain. This CDR3 has 15 amino acids. CDR1 and CDR2 from the germline V gene are SGHDT and YYEEEE. Trimming pared 4 bases from V and 2 bases from J, leaving 14 bases between. The CDR3 protein is CASSPRAQPTDTQYF. Written as DNA, the CDR3 is TGTGCCAGCAGCCCAAGGGCACAGCCCACAGATACGCAGTATTTT.

This chain links TRBV4-1 with TRBJ2-7; 10 positions match TRBD2. The CDR3 runs to 16 residues. Losses at the gene ends were 0 bases for V and 5 bases for J; bases not matched to a gene: 7. The germline V gene encodes CDR1 MGHRA and CDR2 YSYEKL. The CDR3 region has the DNA TGCGCCAGCAGCCAAGATCAGTTAGCGGGGGGTGACGAGCAGTACTTC. This translates into CASSQDQLAGGDEQYF.

The chain uses TRBV2 and TRBJ2-7; D gene unclear. CDR1 and CDR2 from the germline V gene are SNHLY and FYNNEI. CDR3 length: 14 residues. The V and J ends lost 1 base and 2 bases respectively, with 9 bases between them. Here the CDR3 DNA reads TGTGCCAGCAGTGAAGGGGCAGGAGCCTACGAGCAGTACTTC. Protein sequence: CASSEGAGAYEQYF.

This clonotype is a singleton in its sample. The chain uses TRBV6-1 and TRBJ2-7; perhaps TRBD1 as D (5 bases). Germline-derived CDR1 and CDR2 are MNHNS and SASEGT. Trimming cost V 4 bases and J 3 bases, with 19 bases left between them. CDR3 length: 16 amino acids. DNA for the CDR3: TGTGCCAGCAGTGGAATCTTGGACACCTTTAACTACGAGCAGTACTTC. It specifies CASSGILDTFNYEQYF.

The CDR3 reads CASSLAGLAGGPSSGNIQYF. In nucleotides, the CDR3 is TGTGCCAGCAGCTTGGCCGGACTAGCGGGAGGTCCAAGCAGCGGAAACATTCAGTACTTC. The chain recombines TRBV5-6 with TRBJ2-4; the match to TRBD2 covers 14 bases. Germline V gene sequence: CDR1 SGHDT, CDR2 YYEEEE. The CDR3 length is 20 residues. J was trimmed by 6 bases and V by 0 bases; bases with no gene match: 14.

The rearrangement joins TRBV9 to TRBJ2-7, with TRBD1 identical over 9 bases. There are 15 residues in the CDR3. Germline CDR1 and CDR2: SGDLS and YYNGEE. Trimming at V came to 4 bases and at J to 5 bases, leaving 10 bases not matched to a gene. The CDR3 is CASSPSGTGNNEQYF. The CDR3 nucleotides read TGTGCCAGCAGCCCTAGTGGGACAGGGAACAACGAGCAGTACTTC.

The chain combines TRBV10-3 with TRBJ1-2, with 8 bases matching TRBD1. V was clipped by 6 bases and J by 5 bases; unmatched bases: 2. CDR1 ENHRY and CDR2 SYGVKD come from the germline V gene. There are 12 residues in the CDR3. In DNA form, the CDR3 reads TGTGCCATCAGAAGGACAGGGTATGGCTACACCTTC. Translated, it gives CAIRRTGYGYTF.

This chain uses TRBV11-2 with TRBJ2-5, with 7 bases aligning to TRBD1. The trim removed 2 bases at V and 2 bases at J, leaving 2 bases unmatched. Germline V gene data show CDR1 as SGHAT and CDR2 as FQNNGV. The CDR3 length is 14 residues. This CDR3 is CASSLLQGQETQYF. CDR3 DNA sequence: TGTGCCAGCAGCTTATTACAGGGGCAAGAGACCCAGTACTTC.

The chain joins TRBV5-1 to TRBJ2-1; D remains ambiguous. CDR3 length: 13 residues. V gave up 3 bases and J gave up 9 bases, with 13 bases separating them. Germline CDR1 and CDR2: SGHRS and YFSETQ. The DNA of the CDR3 is TGCGCCAGCAGCTCGATTGTGGGTGGTGAGCAGTTCTTC. This gives the protein CASSSIVGGEQFF.

J is TRBJ1-2 and V is TRBV5-4; TRBD1 matches 7 bases. Germline CDR1 is SGHNT and CDR2 is YYREEE (reference sequence). The V gene end was trimmed by 6 bases and the J gene end by 8 bases; junction bases not matched to a gene: 19. The length of the CDR3 is 16 residues. Here the CDR3 DNA reads TGTGCCAGCACCTCCTCTAAGAACAGGGGTGCCTCCGGCTACACCTTC. It specifies CASTSSKNRGASGYTF. The entire variable domain, with the rest obtained from reference TRBV5-4 and TRBJ1-2, is as follows: ETGVTQSPTHLIKTRGQQVTLRCSSQSGHNTVSWYQQALGQGPQFIFQYYREEENGRGNFPPRFSGLQFPNYSSELNVNALELDDSALYLCASTSSKNRGASGYTFGSGTRLTVV.

The rearrangement links TRBV19 to TRBJ2-3, with TRBD2 matching over 8 bases. Per the germline V gene, CDR1 is LNHDA and CDR2 is SQIVND (reference sequence). This CDR3 has 16 amino acids. J was trimmed by 5 bases and V by 6 bases; bases with no gene match: 13. The CDR3 nucleotides read TGTGCCAGTAGCGACATAGCGGGATGGGCGGAAGATACGCAGTATTTT. Translated, it gives CASSDIAGWAEDTQYF. The variable domain in full, completed from reference TRBV19 and TRBJ2-3, reads DGGITQSPKYLFRKEGQNVTLSCEQNLNHDAMYWYRQDPGQGLRLIYYSQIVNDFQKGDIAEGYSVSREKKESFPLTVTSAQKNPTAFYLCASSDIAGWAEDTQYFGPGTRLTVL.

The CDR3, as DNA: TGTGCCAGCAGCCCCAGACTAGCCTCTCAAACCGGGGCTGGGGCCAACGTCCTGACTTTC. Translated, it gives CASSPRLASQTGAGANVLTF. V usage is TRBV5-4 and J usage is TRBJ2-6; 7 bases agree with TRBD2. This CDR3 is 20 amino acids long. Germline CDR1 reads SGHNT; CDR2 reads YYREEE (reference sequence). J gave up 2 bases and V 4 bases, and 18 bases lay outside the gene matches.

The DNA of the CDR3 is TGTGCCAGCAGCCAAGAGCCTACAGGGTTAGTAGGTGGCTACACCTTC. It codes for CASSQEPTGLVGGYTF. The V call is TRBV4-2, the J call TRBJ1-2; a possible D gene is TRBD1 (6 bases). The CDR3 is made up of 16 amino acids. The germline V gene encodes CDR1 LGHNA and CDR2 YNFKEQ. The V gene lost 0 bases and the J gene lost 7 bases, with 18 bases spanning the gap.

This chain connects TRBV6-5 to TRBJ1-2, with 7 nucleotides matching TRBD1. V lost 6 bases, J lost 8 bases, and 6 bases stayed unmatched. The CDR3 consists of 12 residues. Germline values: CDR1 MNHEY, CDR2 SVGAGI. The CDR3 DNA sequence: TGTGCCAGCAGCCAAGACAGGGAAGGCTACACCTTC. This translates into CASSQDREGYTF.

The chain links TRBV14 to TRBJ1-2; weak D call: TRBD1 (6 bases). With 4 bases removed from V and 6 bases from J, the gap between germline ends came to 18 bases. Germline loops: CDR1 SGHDN, CDR2 FVKESK. The CDR3 has 15 residues. CDR3: CASSRQDLTPDGYTF. CDR3 nucleotide sequence: TGTGCCAGCAGCCGACAGGACCTAACCCCAGATGGCTACACCTTC.

The V gene is TRBV20-1, the J gene TRBJ2-7, with 8 bases that match TRBD2. Germline CDR1 and CDR2: DFQATT and SNEGSKA (reference sequence). The CDR3 extends over 14 amino acids. With 3 bases clipped from V and 7 bases from J, the junction kept 11 bases outside the gene matches. The CDR3 reads CSAREESGRGEQYF. CDR3 coding DNA: TGCAGTGCTAGGGAGGAGAGCGGGAGAGGGGAGCAGTACTTC.

V gene TRBV2 combines with J gene TRBJ1-1; 10 nucleotides agree with TRBD1. The germline gives CDR1 SNHLY, CDR2 FYNNEI. The V and J ends lost 6 bases and 1 base, in that order; junction bases with no gene match: 5. This CDR3 comprises 15 residues. CDR3 nucleotide sequence: TGTGCCAGCAGGAGGGACAGGGGAGGGAACACTGAAGCTTTCTTT. Amino acid sequence: CASRRDRGGNTEAFF. Full variable domain (outside the CDR3, taken from reference TRBV2 and TRBJ1-1): EPEVTQTPSHQVTQMGQEVILRCVPISNHLYFYWYRQILGQKVEFLVSFYNNEISEKSEIFDDQFSVERPDGSNFTLKIRSTKLEDSAMYFCASRRDRGGNTEAFFGQGTRLTVV.

V usage is TRBV6-5 and J usage is TRBJ1-5, with TRBD1 identical over 8 bases. Germline V gene sequence: CDR1 MNHEY, CDR2 SVGAGI. J lost 0 bases, V lost 5 bases, and 3 bases had no gene match. The CDR3 is made up of 15 amino acids. The CDR3 DNA follows: TGTGCCAGCAGTGGGACAGGAAATAGCAATCAGCCCCAGCATTTT. Translating gives CASSGTGNSNQPQHF.

The chain joins TRBV4-1 to TRBJ2-7; D possibly corresponds to TRBD1 (6 bases). V was shortened by 0 bases and J by 1 base, with 10 bases between the two germline ends. CDR1 and CDR2 from the germline V gene are MGHRA and YSYEKL. The CDR3 has 15 residues. The CDR3 loop is CASSQDQQGSYEQYF. DNA for the CDR3: TGCGCCAGCAGCCAAGATCAACAGGGATCCTACGAGCAGTACTTC.

J is TRBJ1-6 and V is TRBV3-1, with 10 bases aligning to TRBD1. This CDR3 is built from 14 residues. Germline-derived CDR1 and CDR2 are LGHDT and YNNKEL (reference sequence). Unmatched junction bases numbered 3, after V lost 3 bases and J lost 10 bases. The CDR3 DNA sequence: TGTGCCAGCAGCCAGAGGACAGGGGGGTCACCCCTCCACTTT. This gives the protein CASSQRTGGSPLHF.

The chain is built from TRBV15 and TRBJ2-6; D is unclear. The germline V gene has CDR1 LNHNV and CDR2 YYDKDF (reference sequence). There are 14 residues in the CDR3. V lost 6 bases and J 4 bases, leaving 10 bases between the germline ends. The CDR3 spells CATSLAIGANVLTF. CDR3 bases: TGTGCCACCAGTCTCGCTATCGGGGCCAACGTCCTGACTTTC.

This chain joins TRBV20-1 and TRBJ2-1; 11 bases map to TRBD1. In germline, CDR1 is DFQATT, CDR2 SNEGSKA (reference sequence). The CDR3 covers 15 residues. J lost 7 bases, V lost 5 bases, and 10 bases had no gene match. The CDR3 DNA reads as TGCAGTGCTTTTGACCGGGACAGGGGGTTTAATGAGCAGTTCTTC. Translated: CSAFDRDRGFNEQFF.

This rearrangement joins TRBV20-1 to TRBJ1-3, with D uncertain. Germline V lookup: CDR1 DFQATT, CDR2 SNEGSKA (reference sequence). V was shortened by 0 bases and J by 3 bases, with 6 bases between the two germline ends. The length of the CDR3 is 13 residues. CDR3 residues: CSARDRGGNTIYF. In nucleotides, the CDR3 is TGCAGTGCTAGAGATCGAGGTGGAAACACCATATATTTT.

This chain connects TRBV28 to TRBJ2-7; weak D call: TRBD1 (6 bases). Germline values: CDR1 MDHEN, CDR2 SYDVKM. Trimming stripped 10 bases from V and 5 bases from J, with 15 bases between. The CDR3 has 12 residues. CDR3 nucleotides: TGTGCCACCGAACAGGGTATCAACGAGCAGTACTTC. This sequence encodes CATEQGINEQYF.

This chain uses TRBV7-9 with TRBJ2-7; tentatively, D is TRBD2 (5 bases). Germline assignment: CDR1 SEHNR and CDR2 FQNEAQ (reference sequence). V was pared by 0 bases and J by 4 bases, with 13 bases between. CDR3 size: 15 residues. The CDR3 coding sequence is TGTGCCAGCAGCTTAGCTGTCGGGGAGCTTTACGAGCAGTACTTC. Amino acids: CASSLAVGELYEQYF.